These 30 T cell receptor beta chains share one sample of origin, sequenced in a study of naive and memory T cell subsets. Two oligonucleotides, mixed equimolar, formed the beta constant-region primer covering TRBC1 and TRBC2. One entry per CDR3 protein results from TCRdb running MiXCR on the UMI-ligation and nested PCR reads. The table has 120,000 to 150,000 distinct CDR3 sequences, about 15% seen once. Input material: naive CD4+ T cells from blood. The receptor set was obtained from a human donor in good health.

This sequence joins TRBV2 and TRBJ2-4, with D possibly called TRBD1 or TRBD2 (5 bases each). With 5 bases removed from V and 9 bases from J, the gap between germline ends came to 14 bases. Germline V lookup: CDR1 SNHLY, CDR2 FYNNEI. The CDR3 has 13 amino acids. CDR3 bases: TGTGCCAGCAGTCAGGGTACGGACTCCATTCAGTACTTC. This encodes CASSQGTDSIQYF.

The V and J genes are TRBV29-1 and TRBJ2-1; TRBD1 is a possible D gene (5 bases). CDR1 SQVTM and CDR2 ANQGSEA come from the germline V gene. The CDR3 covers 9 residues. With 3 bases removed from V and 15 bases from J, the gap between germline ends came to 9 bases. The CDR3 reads CSVDDSLFF. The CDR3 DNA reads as TGCAGCGTTGATGACAGTCTGTTCTTC.

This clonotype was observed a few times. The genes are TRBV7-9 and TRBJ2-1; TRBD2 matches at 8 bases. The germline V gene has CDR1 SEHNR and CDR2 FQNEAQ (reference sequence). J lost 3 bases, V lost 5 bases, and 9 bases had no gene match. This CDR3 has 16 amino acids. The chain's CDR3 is CASSPRAGVGYNEQFF. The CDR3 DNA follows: TGTGCCAGCAGCCCCCGAGCGGGAGTGGGCTACAATGAGCAGTTCTTC.

The CDR3 sequence is CAWSRGEETQYF. The CDR3 DNA follows: TGTGCCTGGAGTCGAGGGGAAGAGACCCAGTACTTC. V is TRBV30 and J is TRBJ2-5; D is possibly TRBD1 or TRBD2 (5 bases each). The length of the CDR3 is 12 residues. Germline CDR1 GTSNPN, CDR2 SVGIG (reference sequence). Between the trimmed V and J ends, which lost 2 bases and 3 bases, there was a span of 7 bases.

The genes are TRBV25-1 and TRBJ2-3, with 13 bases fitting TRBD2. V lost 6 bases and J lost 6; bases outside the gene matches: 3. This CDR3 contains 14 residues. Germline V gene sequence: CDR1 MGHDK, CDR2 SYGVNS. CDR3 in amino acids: CASRLAGGGDTQYF. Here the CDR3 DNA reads TGTGCCAGCAGACTAGCGGGAGGGGGGGATACGCAGTATTTT.

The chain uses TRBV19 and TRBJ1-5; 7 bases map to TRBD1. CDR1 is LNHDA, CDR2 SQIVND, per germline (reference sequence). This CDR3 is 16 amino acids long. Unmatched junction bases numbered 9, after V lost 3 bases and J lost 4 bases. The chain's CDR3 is CASSMGRQGGNQPQHF. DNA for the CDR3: TGTGCCAGTAGTATGGGTCGGCAGGGGGGGAATCAGCCCCAGCATTTT.

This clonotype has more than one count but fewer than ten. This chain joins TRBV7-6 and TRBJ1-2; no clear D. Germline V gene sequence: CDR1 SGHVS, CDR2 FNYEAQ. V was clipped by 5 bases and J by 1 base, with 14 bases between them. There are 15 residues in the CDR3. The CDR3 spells CASSEGKRFNYGYTF. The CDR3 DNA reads TGTGCCAGCAGCGAAGGAAAACGGTTTAACTATGGCTACACCTTC.

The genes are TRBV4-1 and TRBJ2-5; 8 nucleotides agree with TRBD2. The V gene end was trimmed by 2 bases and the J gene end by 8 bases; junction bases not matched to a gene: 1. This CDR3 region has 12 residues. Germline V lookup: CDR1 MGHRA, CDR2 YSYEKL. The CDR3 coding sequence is TGCGCCAGCAGCCAAAGCGGGGGTACCCAGTACTTC. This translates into CASSQSGGTQYF.

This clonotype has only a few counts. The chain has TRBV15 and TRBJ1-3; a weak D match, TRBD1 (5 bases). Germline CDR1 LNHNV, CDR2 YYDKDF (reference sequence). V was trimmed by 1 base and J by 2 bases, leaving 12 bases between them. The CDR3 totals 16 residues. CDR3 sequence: CATSRVQGLPGNTIYF. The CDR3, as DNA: TGTGCCACCAGCAGAGTTCAGGGCCTACCTGGAAACACCATATATTTT.

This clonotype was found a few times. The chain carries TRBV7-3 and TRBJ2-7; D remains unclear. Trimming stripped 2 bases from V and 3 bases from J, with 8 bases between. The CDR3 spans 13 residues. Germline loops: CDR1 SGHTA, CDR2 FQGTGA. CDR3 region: CASSLAHSYEQYF. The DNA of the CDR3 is TGTGCCAGCAGCTTAGCCCACAGCTACGAGCAGTACTTC.

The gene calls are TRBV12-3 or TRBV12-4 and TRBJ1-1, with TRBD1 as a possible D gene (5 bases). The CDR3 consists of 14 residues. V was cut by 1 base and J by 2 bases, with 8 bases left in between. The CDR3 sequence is CASSLGQGNTEAFF. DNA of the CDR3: TGTGCCAGCAGTTTAGGTCAGGGTAACACTGAAGCTTTCTTT.

CDR3 loop: CSATRGANTGELFF. CDR3 nucleotide sequence: TGCAGTGCCACAAGGGGGGCGAACACCGGGGAGCTGTTTTTT. The rearrangement links TRBV20-1 to TRBJ2-2; perhaps D is TRBD1 or TRBD2 (6 bases each). Germline assignment: CDR1 DFQATT and CDR2 SNEGSKA (reference sequence). This CDR3 is built from 14 residues. The V end lost 6 bases, the J end lost 0 bases, and 11 bases lay between the germline ends.

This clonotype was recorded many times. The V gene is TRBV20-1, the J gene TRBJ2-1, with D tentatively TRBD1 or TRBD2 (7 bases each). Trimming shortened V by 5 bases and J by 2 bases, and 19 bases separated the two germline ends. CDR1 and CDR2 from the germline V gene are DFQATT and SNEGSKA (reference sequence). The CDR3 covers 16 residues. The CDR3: CSAHSQGGAAYNEQFF. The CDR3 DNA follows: TGCAGTGCTCACTCCCAGGGGGGGGCCGCCTACAATGAGCAGTTCTTC.

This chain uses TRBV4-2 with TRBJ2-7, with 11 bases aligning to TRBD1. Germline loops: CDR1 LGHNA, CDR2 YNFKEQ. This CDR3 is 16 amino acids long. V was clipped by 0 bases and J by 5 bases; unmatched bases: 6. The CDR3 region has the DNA TGTGCCAGCAGCCAAGAGTACGTGGACAGGGGGCACGAGCAGTACTTC. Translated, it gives CASSQEYVDRGHEQYF.

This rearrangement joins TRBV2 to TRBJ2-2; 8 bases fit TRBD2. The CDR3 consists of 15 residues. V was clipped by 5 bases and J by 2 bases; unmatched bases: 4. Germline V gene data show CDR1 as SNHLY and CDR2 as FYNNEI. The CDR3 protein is CASSLAGRNTGELFF. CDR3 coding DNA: TGTGCCAGCAGTTTAGCGGGACGAAACACCGGGGAGCTGTTTTTT.

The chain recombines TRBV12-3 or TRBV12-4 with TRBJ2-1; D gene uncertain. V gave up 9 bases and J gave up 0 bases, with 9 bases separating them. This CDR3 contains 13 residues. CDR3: CASKLDSYNEQFF. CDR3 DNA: TGTGCCAGTAAACTGGACTCCTACAATGAGCAGTTCTTC.

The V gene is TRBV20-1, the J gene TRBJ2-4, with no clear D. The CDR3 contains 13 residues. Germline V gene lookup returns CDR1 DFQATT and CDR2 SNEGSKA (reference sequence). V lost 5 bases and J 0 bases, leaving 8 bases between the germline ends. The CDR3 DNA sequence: TGCAGTGCTCCTGACTCAGCCAAAAACATTCAGTACTTC. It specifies CSAPDSAKNIQYF.

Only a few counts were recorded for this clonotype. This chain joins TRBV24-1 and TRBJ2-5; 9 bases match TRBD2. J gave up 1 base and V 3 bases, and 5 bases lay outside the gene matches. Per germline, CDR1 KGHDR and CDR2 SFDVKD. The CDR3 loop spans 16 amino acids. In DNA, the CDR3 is TGTGCCACCAGTGATCGACTAGCGGCCTTCCAAGAGACCCAGTACTTC. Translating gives CATSDRLAAFQETQYF.

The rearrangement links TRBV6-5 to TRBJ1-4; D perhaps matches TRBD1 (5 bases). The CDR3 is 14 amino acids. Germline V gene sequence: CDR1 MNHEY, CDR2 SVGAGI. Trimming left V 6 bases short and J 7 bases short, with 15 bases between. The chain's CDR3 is CASRTRQQSEKLFF. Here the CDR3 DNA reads TGTGCCAGCAGGACAAGACAGCAGAGTGAAAAACTGTTTTTT.

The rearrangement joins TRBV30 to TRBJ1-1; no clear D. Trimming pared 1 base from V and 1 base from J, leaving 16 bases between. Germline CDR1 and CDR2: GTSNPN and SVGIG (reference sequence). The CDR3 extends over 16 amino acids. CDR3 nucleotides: TGTGCCTGGAGTGAGGGAGCCCTCAGGCCGAACACTGAAGCTTTCTTT. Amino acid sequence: CAWSEGALRPNTEAFF.

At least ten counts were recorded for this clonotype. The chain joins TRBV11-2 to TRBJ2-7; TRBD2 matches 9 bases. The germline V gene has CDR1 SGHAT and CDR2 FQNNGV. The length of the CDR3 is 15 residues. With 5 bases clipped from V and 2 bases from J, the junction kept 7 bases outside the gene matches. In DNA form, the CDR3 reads TGTGCCAGCAGCCGAGCGGGAGGCACCCCCTACGAGCAGTACTTC. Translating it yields CASSRAGGTPYEQYF.

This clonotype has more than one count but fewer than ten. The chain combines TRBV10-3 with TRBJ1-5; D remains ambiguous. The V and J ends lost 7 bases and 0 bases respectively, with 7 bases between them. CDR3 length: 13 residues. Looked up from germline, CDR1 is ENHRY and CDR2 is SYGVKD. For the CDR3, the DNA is TGTGCCATCAATGACGTTAGCAATCAGCCCCAGCATTTT. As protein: CAINDVSNQPQHF.

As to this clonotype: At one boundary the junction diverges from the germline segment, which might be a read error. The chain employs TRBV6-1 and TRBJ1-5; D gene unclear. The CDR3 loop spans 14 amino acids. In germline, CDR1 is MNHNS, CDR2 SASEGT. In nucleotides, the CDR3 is TGTGCCAGCAGTTTTGATTATAGCAATCAGCCCCAGAATTTT. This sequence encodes CASSFDYSNQPQNF.

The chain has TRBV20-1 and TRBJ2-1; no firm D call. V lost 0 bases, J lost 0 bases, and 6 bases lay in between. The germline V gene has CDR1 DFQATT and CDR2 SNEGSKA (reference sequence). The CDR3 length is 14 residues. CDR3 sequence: CSARDRLSYNEQFF. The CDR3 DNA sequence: TGCAGTGCTAGAGATCGACTCTCCTACAATGAGCAGTTCTTC.

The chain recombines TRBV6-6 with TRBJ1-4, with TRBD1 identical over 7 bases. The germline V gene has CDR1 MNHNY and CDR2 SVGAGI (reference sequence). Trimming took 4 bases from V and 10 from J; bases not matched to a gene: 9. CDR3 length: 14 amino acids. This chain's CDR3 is CASSSGTVVGKLFF. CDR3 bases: TGTGCCAGCAGTTCCGGGACAGTGGTGGGAAAACTGTTTTTT.

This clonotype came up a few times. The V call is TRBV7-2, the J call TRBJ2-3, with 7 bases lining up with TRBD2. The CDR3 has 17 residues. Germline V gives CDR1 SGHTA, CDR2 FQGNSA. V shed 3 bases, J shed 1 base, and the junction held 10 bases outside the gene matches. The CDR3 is CASSFPRGSPRTDTQYF. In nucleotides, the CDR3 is TGTGCCAGCAGCTTCCCCCGCGGGAGTCCCCGCACAGATACGCAGTATTTT.

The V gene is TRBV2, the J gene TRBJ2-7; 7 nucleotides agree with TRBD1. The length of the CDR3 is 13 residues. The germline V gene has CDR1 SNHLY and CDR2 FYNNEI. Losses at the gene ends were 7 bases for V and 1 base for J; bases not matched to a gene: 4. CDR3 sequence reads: CASTRDRSYEQYF. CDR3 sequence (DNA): TGTGCCAGCACCCGGGACAGATCCTACGAGCAGTACTTC.

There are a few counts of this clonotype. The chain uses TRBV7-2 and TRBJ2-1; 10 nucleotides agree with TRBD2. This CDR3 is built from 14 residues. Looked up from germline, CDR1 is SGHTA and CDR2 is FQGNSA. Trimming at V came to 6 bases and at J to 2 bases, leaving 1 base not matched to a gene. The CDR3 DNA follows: TGTGCCAGCAGAGCGGGAGGGCCCTACAATGAGCAGTTCTTC. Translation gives CASRAGGPYNEQFF.

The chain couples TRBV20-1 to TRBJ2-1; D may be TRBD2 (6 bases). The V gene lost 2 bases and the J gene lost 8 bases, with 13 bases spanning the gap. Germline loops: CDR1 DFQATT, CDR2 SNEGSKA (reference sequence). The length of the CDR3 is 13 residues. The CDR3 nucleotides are TGCAGTGCTAGACCGACTAGGGCTTATGAGCAGTTCTTC. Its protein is CSARPTRAYEQFF.

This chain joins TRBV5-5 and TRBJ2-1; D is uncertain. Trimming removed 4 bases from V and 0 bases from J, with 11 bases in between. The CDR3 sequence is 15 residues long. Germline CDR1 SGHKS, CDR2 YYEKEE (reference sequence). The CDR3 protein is CASSLRPSSYNEQFF. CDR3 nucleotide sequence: TGTGCCAGCAGCCTTCGCCCGAGCTCCTACAATGAGCAGTTCTTC.